One sample yielded the 23 T cell receptor beta chains listed below, sequenced in a study of response to subunit inactivated influenza vaccine. TCRdb reprocessed the RT-PCR reads via MiXCR and lists one record per CDR3 protein. The table has about 150,000 distinct CDR3 sequences, over 8.5% seen once; the top ten hold approximately 35%. This specimen was CD8+ T cells sorted from PBMCs, taken roughly 24 months after vaccination. The source is a man aged 45 to 70 who received an inactivated influenza vaccine.

The sample holds a few counts of this clonotype. The V gene is TRBV3-1, the J gene TRBJ2-7, with 8 bases matching TRBD2. CDR3 length equals 16 residues. V shed 3 bases and J 0 bases; nucleotides not matched to a gene: 7. From germline, CDR1 is LGHDT and CDR2 YNNKEL (reference sequence). The CDR3 here is CASSHVGGGRSYEQYF. The CDR3 DNA follows: TGTGCCAGCAGCCACGTCGGGGGGGGACGCTCCTACGAGCAGTACTTC.

This clonotype was found many times. V usage is TRBV12-3 or TRBV12-4 and J usage is TRBJ2-5; the D is unclear. Trimming shortened V by 5 bases and J by 3 bases, and 10 bases separated the two germline ends. The CDR3 runs to 13 residues. DNA of the CDR3: TGTGCCAGCAGTGCGCCCACGGAAGAGACCCAGTACTTC. This gives the protein CASSAPTEETQYF.

In this sample, this clonotype turned up many times. The chain has TRBV5-1 and TRBJ2-7, with D perhaps matching TRBD1 (5 bases). The CDR3 is 12 residues long. Germline V lookup: CDR1 SGHRS, CDR2 YFSETQ. V was pared by 1 base and J by 6 bases, with 8 bases between. This CDR3 is CASSLPGSEQYF. CDR3 nucleotides: TGCGCCAGCAGCTTGCCAGGGTCCGAGCAGTACTTC.

This clonotype was counted a single time. A much larger clone lies a single base off, so this may be a read error. The chain is built from TRBV5-6 and TRBJ2-5; D is perhaps TRBD2 (6 bases). The germline V gene encodes CDR1 SGHDT and CDR2 YYEEEE. The CDR3 runs 17 residues. V gave up 3 bases and J gave up 3 bases, with 21 bases separating them. CDR3 protein: CASSSYLSRRAEETQYF. The CDR3 DNA sequence: TGTGCCAGCAGCTCTTACCTTAGCAGGAGGGCCGAAGAGACCCAGTACTTC.

V usage is TRBV11-2 and J usage is TRBJ2-7, with TRBD2 identical over 7 bases. Per the germline V gene, CDR1 is SGHAT and CDR2 is FQNNGV. V was clipped by 0 bases and J by 4 bases; unmatched bases: 18. The CDR3 sequence is 19 residues long. The DNA for the CDR3 is TGTGCCAGCAGCTTAGATGTTCGGGAGAGGGAGACTAGCTCGTACGAGCAGTACTTC. It yields the protein CASSLDVRERETSSYEQYF.

This clonotype was detected ten times or more. The rearrangement uses TRBV2 and TRBJ2-2, with a weak D call TRBD2 (6 bases). This CDR3 comprises 15 residues. Germline V gene data show CDR1 as SNHLY and CDR2 as FYNNEI. Deletions cut 6 bases from V and 5 bases from J, with 16 bases between. The CDR3 reads CASRILLGGTGELFF. Here the CDR3 DNA reads TGTGCCAGCAGAATATTGCTTGGGGGGACCGGGGAGCTGTTTTTT.

The V call is TRBV27, the J call TRBJ2-7; D is unresolved. V lost 3 bases and J 2 bases, leaving 8 bases between the germline ends. Per germline, CDR1 MNHEY and CDR2 SMNVEV (reference sequence). The CDR3 has 13 residues. CDR3 sequence (DNA): TGTGCCAGCAGTTTCACGGAAGCCTACGAGCAGTACTTC. Its protein is CASSFTEAYEQYF.

This rearrangement joins TRBV12-3 or TRBV12-4 to TRBJ2-1; the D gene could be TRBD1 or TRBD2 (5 bases each). The CDR3 sequence is 16 residues long. Trimming left V 3 bases short and J 9 bases short, with 21 bases between. The CDR3, as DNA: TGTGCCAGCAGTTTTGGGGGATTCGGCGGTCTCGGTGAGCAGTTCTTC. It codes for CASSFGGFGGLGEQFF.

This clonotype came up a few times. The CDR3 nucleotides are TGTGCCAGCAGGCCCTTCCGGGGCCCCCTAAACTATGGCTACACCTTC. It translates to CASRPFRGPLNYGYTF. The chain recombines TRBV28 with TRBJ1-2; the D gene is possibly TRBD1 (5 bases). CDR3 size: 16 residues. Trimming shortened V by 6 bases and J by 2 bases, and 19 bases separated the two germline ends. The germline CDR1 and CDR2 sequences are MDHEN and SYDVKM.

This clonotype has ten or more counts. This chain uses TRBV4-3 with TRBJ2-7; perhaps TRBD2 as D (5 bases). The germline V gene encodes CDR1 LGHNA and CDR2 YSLEER. Trimming pared 2 bases from V and 5 bases from J, leaving 16 bases between. This CDR3 region has 15 residues. CDR3 nucleotide sequence: TGCGCCAGCAGCCAATTCCCCGGGAACAGAGACGAGCAGTACTTC. Translated: CASSQFPGNRDEQYF.

DNA for the CDR3: TGTGCCTGGAGGATAGATTTCTTGACAGGCAACTCTGGAAACACCATATATTTT. Its protein product is CAWRIDFLTGNSGNTIYF. The rearrangement uses TRBV30 and TRBJ1-3, with D tentatively TRBD1 (6 bases). This CDR3 comprises 18 residues. The ends were cut back, 3 bases at V and 0 bases at J, with 21 bases in the middle. The germline V gene has CDR1 GTSNPN and CDR2 SVGIG (reference sequence). Full variable domain (missing parts from reference TRBV30 and TRBJ1-3): SQTIHQWPATLVQPVGSPLSLECTVEGTSNPNLYWYRQAAGRGLQLLFYSVGIGQISSEVPQNLSASRPQDRQFILSSKKLLLSDSGFYLCAWRIDFLTGNSGNTIYFGEGSWLTVV.

The chain couples TRBV20-1 to TRBJ1-4; no clear D gene. V shed 0 bases and J shed 4 bases, with 18 bases lying between them. CDR3 length equals 17 residues. The germline gives CDR1 DFQATT, CDR2 SNEGSKA (reference sequence). The CDR3 loop reads CSARDQRSGGDNEKLFF. CDR3 nucleotides: TGCAGTGCTAGAGATCAGCGAAGCGGCGGAGATAATGAAAAACTGTTTTTT.

This clonotype appeared a few times. The gene calls are TRBV12-3 or TRBV12-4 and TRBJ1-2; TRBD1 might be the D (6 bases). The V gene lost 5 bases and the J gene lost 1 base, with 17 bases spanning the gap. The CDR3 consists of 16 residues. CDR3 protein: CASSQADSQLNYGYTF. CDR3 bases: TGTGCCAGCAGTCAAGCGGACAGCCAGCTTAACTATGGCTACACCTTC.

There are a few counts of this clonotype. The chain joins TRBV4-3 to TRBJ2-7; TRBD2 matches 13 bases. V gave up 0 bases and J gave up 3 bases; unmatched junction bases: 5. Germline V lookup: CDR1 LGHNA, CDR2 YSLEER. The CDR3 loop spans 17 amino acids. The CDR3 coding sequence is TGCGCCAGCAGCCAAGAGATACGGACTAGCGGGAGCTACGAGCAGTACTTC. Its protein product is CASSQEIRTSGSYEQYF.

This clonotype has a handful of counts. The chain couples TRBV7-3 to TRBJ2-7, with a weak D call TRBD2 (5 bases). The germline gives CDR1 SGHTA, CDR2 FQGTGA. The CDR3 spans 13 residues. Between the trimmed V and J ends, which lost 1 base and 6 bases, there was a span of 10 bases. As DNA, the CDR3 is TGTGCCAGCAGCTTAATGACCGGAGGCGAGCAGTACTTC. It is translated as CASSLMTGGEQYF.

CDR3 nucleotides: TGTGCCAGCAGCTTTACAGGAGACACAGATACGCAGTATTTT. Protein: CASSFTGDTDTQYF. The chain combines TRBV5-4 with TRBJ2-3; possibly TRBD1 for D (5 bases). V gave up 2 bases and J gave up 2 bases, with 9 bases separating them. There are 14 residues in the CDR3. Germline lookup yields CDR1 SGHNT and CDR2 YYREEE (reference sequence).

This clonotype was detected a few times. The chain has TRBV29-1 and TRBJ2-5, with D perhaps TRBD2 (6 bases). The V and J ends lost 5 bases and 4 bases respectively, with 11 bases between them. CDR1 is SQVTM, CDR2 ANQGSEA, per germline. CDR3 length equals 12 residues. The CDR3 spells CSVWQGLETQYF. The DNA for the CDR3 is TGCAGCGTTTGGCAGGGACTAGAGACCCAGTACTTC.

Comment on this clonotype: One end of the junction varies from germline; a read error may be responsible. J is TRBJ2-5 and V is TRBV25-1, with D perhaps TRBD1 (5 bases). Germline lookup yields CDR1 MGHDK and CDR2 SYGVNS. The CDR3 totals 13 residues. CDR3 bases: TGTGCCAGCAGTGAATGGGGCAAAGAGACCCGGTACTTC. Residues: CASSEWGKETRYF.

This chain uses TRBV20-1 with TRBJ2-1; TRBD1 matches at 8 bases. The CDR3 extends over 17 amino acids. The V segment lost 3 bases and the J segment 5 bases; nucleotides outside the gene matches: 15. Germline loops: CDR1 DFQATT, CDR2 SNEGSKA (reference sequence). CDR3 loop: CSASPRVWTGSDNEQFF. The DNA for the CDR3 is TGCAGTGCTAGTCCCCGGGTTTGGACAGGGAGCGACAATGAGCAGTTCTTC.

The V and J genes are TRBV6-5 and TRBJ2-2; weak D call: TRBD1 (6 bases). The V gene lost 2 bases and the J gene lost 2 bases, with 9 bases spanning the gap. This CDR3 is 15 amino acids long. Germline V gene lookup returns CDR1 MNHEY and CDR2 SVGAGI. The CDR3 nucleotides are TGTGCCAGCAGTTACGTGGACAGTAACACCGGGGAGCTGTTTTTT. Translation: CASSYVDSNTGELFF.

This clonotype has more than one count but fewer than ten. This chain uses TRBV5-6 with TRBJ1-6, with 10 bases aligning to TRBD1. J was trimmed by 0 bases and V by 3 bases; bases with no gene match: 9. From germline, CDR1 is SGHDT and CDR2 YYEEEE. The CDR3 contains 19 residues. The CDR3 protein is CASSSLGQGESSYNSPLHF. CDR3 sequence (DNA): TGTGCCAGCAGCTCCTTAGGACAGGGGGAAAGCTCCTATAATTCACCCCTCCACTTT.

A few counts support this clonotype. This sequence joins TRBV4-2 and TRBJ2-7; 8 bases are a match to TRBD1. This CDR3 has 15 residues. Germline V gene data show CDR1 as LGHNA and CDR2 as YNFKEQ. The J segment lost 4 bases and the V segment lost 2 bases, leaving 7 bases of the junction unmatched. CDR3 sequence: CASSQPTGDRYEQYF. In DNA, the CDR3 is TGTGCCAGCAGCCAACCGACGGGGGACAGGTACGAGCAGTACTTC.

This chain links TRBV10-3 with TRBJ2-7; TRBD2 might be the D (5 bases). V lost 3 bases, J lost 5 bases, and 14 bases lay in between. Germline CDR1 is ENHRY and CDR2 is SYGVKD. This CDR3 comprises 14 residues. CDR3 region: CAISDDLRVDEQYF. The CDR3 DNA is TGTGCCATCAGTGACGATTTGAGGGTCGACGAGCAGTACTTC.